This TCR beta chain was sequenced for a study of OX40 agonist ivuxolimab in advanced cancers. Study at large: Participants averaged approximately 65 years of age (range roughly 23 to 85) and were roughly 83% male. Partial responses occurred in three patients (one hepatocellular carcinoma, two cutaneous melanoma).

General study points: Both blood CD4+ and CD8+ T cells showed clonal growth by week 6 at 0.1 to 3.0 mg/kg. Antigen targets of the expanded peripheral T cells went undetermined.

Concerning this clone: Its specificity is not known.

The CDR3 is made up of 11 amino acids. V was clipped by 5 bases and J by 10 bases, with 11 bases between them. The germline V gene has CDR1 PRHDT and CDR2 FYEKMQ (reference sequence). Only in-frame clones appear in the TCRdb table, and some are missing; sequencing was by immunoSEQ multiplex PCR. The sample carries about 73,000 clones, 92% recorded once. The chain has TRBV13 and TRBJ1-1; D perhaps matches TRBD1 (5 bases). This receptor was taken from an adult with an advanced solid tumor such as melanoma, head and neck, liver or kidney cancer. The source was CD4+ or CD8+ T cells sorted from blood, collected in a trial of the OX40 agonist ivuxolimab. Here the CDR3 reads CASSPGTGAFF. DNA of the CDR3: TGTGCCAGCAGCCCCGGGACCGGAGCTTTCTTT.